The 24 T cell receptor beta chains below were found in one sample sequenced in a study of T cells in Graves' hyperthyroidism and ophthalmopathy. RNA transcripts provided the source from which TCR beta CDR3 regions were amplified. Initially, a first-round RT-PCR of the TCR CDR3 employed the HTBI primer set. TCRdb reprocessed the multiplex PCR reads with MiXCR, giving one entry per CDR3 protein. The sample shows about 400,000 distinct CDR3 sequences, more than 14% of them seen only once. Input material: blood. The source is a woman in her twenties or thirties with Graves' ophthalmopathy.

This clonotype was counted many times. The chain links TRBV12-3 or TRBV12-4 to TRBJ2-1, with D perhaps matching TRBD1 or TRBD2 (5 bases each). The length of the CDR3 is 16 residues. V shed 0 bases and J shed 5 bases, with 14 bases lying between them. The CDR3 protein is CASSLAVGASHNEQFF. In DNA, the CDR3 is TGTGCCAGCAGTTTAGCCGTAGGGGCTAGCCACAATGAGCAGTTCTTC.

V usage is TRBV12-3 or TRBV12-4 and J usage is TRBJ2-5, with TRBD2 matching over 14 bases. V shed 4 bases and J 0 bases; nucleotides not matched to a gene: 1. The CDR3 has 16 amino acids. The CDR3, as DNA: TGTGCCAGCAGTTCGGGACTAGCGGGGGACCAAGAGACCCAGTACTTC. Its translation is CASSSGLAGDQETQYF.

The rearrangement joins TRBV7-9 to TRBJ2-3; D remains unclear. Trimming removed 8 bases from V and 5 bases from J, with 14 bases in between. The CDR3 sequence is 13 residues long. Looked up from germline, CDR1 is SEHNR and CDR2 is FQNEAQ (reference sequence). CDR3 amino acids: CASRLPLVDTQYF. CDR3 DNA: TGTGCCAGCCGCCTACCCTTAGTAGATACGCAGTATTTT.

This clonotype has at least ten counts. CDR3 in amino acids: CASSVGPRLEGDQYF. CDR3 coding DNA: TGCGCCAGCAGCGTCGGACCCCGACTAGAAGGGGACCAGTACTTC. The V and J genes are TRBV5-1 and TRBJ2-5, with a weak D call TRBD2 (6 bases). CDR1 is SGHRS, CDR2 YFSETQ, per germline. Trimming took 4 bases from V and 10 from J, leaving 23 bases between them. The CDR3 runs 15 residues.

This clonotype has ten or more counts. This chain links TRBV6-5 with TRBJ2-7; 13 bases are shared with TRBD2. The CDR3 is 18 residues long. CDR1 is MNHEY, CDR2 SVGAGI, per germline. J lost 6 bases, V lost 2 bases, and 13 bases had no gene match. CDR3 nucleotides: TGTGCCAGCAGTTACGGGACTAGCGGGGCGCGGCCTCCTAGCGAGCAGTACTTC. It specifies CASSYGTSGARPPSEQYF.

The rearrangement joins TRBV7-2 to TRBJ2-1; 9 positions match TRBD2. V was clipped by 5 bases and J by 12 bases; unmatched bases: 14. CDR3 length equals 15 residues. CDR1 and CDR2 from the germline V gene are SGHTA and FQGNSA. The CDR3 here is CASSVDGGGAGGQFF. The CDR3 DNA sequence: TGTGCCAGCAGCGTAGATGGCGGGGGGGCTGGTGGGCAGTTCTTC.

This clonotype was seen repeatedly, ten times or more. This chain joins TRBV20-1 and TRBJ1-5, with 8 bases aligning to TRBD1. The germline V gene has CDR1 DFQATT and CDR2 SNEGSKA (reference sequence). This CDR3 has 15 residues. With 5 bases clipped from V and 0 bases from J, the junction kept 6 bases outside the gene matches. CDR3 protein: CSASDRDYSNQPQHF. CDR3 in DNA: TGCAGTGCTTCGGACAGGGATTATAGCAATCAGCCCCAGCATTTT.

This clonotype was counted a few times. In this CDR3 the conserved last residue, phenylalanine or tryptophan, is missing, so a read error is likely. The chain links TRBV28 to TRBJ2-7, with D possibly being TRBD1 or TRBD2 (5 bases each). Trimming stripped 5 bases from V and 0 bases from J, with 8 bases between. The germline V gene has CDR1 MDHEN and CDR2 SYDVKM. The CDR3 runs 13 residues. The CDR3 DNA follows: TGTGCCAGCAGTCCCGGGACCTCCTACGAGCAGTACCTC. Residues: CASSPGTSYEQYL.

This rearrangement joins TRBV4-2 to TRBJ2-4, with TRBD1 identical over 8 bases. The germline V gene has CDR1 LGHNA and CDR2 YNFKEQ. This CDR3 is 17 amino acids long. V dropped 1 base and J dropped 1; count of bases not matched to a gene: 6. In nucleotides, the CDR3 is TGTGCCAGCAGCCAAGGTCAGGGGGCGAGGGCCAAAAACATTCAGTACTTC. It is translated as CASSQGQGARAKNIQYF.

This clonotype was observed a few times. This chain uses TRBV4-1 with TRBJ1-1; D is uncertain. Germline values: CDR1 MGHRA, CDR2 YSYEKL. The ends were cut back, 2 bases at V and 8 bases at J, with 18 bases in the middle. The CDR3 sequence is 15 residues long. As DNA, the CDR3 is TGCGCCAGCAGCCAACCTGGACGACGAACGCGAGAAGCTTTCTTT. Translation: CASSQPGRRTREAFF.

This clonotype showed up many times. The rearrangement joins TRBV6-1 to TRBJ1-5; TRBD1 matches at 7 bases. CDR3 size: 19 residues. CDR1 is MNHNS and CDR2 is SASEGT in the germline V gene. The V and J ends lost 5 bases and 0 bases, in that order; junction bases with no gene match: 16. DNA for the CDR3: TGTGCCAGCAGTATCGTAATACCGGGACAGATTTATAGCAATCAGCCCCAGCATTTT. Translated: CASSIVIPGQIYSNQPQHF.

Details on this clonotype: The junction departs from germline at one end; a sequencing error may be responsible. This CDR3 reads CASSLAGGTDAQYF. The CDR3, as DNA: TGTGCCAGCAGTCTCGCGGGGGGCACAGATGCGCAGTATTTT. V and J are TRBV2 and TRBJ2-3; TRBD2 matches at 8 bases. There are 14 residues in the CDR3. CDR1 and CDR2 from the germline V gene are SNHLY and FYNNEI.

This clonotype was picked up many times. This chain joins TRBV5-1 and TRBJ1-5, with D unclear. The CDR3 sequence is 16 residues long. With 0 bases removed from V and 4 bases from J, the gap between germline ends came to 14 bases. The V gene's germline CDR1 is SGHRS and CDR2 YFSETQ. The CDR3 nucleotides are TGCGCCAGCAGCTTGGGGTCACAAACGAAAAATCAGCCCCAGCATTTT. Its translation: CASSLGSQTKNQPQHF.

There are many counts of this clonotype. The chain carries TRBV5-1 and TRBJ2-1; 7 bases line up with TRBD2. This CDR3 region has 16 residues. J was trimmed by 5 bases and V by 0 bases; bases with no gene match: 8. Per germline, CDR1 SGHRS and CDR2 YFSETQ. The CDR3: CASSLASSGGHNEQFF. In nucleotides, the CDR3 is TGCGCCAGCAGCTTGGCTTCTAGCGGAGGTCACAATGAGCAGTTCTTC.

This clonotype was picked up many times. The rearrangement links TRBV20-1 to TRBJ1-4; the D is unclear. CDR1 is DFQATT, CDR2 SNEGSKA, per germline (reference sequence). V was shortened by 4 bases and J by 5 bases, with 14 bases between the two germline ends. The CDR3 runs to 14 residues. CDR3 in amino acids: CSATPIALNEKLFF. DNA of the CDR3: TGCAGTGCTACCCCGATCGCGCTGAATGAAAAACTGTTTTTT.

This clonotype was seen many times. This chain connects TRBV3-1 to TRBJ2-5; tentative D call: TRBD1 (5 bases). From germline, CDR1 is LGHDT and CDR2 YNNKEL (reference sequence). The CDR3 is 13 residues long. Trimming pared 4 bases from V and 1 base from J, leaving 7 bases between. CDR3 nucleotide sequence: TGTGCCAGCAGCCGACAGCTCCAAGAGACCCAGTACTTC. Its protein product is CASSRQLQETQYF.

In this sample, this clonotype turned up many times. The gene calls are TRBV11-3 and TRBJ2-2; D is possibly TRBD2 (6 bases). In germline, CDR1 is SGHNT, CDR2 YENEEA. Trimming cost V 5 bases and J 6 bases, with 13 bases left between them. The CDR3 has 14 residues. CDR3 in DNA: TGTGCCAGCAGCCCCGGGACTTCCTCCGGGGAGCTGTTTTTT. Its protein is CASSPGTSSGELFF.

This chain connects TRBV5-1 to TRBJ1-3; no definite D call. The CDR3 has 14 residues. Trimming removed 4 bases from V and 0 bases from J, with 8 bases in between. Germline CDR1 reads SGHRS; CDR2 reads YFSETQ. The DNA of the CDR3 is TGCGCCAGCAGCCCGGCAAGCTCTGGAAACACCATATATTTT. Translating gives CASSPASSGNTIYF. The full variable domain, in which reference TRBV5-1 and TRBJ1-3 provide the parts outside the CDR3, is KAGVTQTPRYLIKTRGQQVTLSCSPISGHRSVSWYQQTPGQGLQFLFEYFSETQRNKGNFPGRFSGRQFSNSRSEMNVSTLELGDSALYLCASSPASSGNTIYFGEGSWLTVV.

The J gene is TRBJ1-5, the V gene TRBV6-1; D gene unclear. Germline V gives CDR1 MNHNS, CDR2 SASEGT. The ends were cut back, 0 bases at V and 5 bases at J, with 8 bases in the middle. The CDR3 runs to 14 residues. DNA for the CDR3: TGTGCCAGCAGTGAAGCGTACCCCGATCAGCCCCAGCATTTT. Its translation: CASSEAYPDQPQHF.

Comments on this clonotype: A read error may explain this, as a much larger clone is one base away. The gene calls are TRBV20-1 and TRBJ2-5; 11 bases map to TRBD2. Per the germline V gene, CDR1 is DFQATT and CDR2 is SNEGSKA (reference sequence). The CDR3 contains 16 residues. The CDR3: CSARDFSGGARQTLYF. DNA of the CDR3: TGCAGTGCTAGAGATTTTAGCGGGGGGGCCCGACAGACCCTGTACTTC.

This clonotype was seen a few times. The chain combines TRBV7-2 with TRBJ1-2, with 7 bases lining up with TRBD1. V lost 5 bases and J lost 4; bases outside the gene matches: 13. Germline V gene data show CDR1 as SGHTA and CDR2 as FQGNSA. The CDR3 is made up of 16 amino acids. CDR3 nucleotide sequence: TGTGCCAGCAGCCGATGGGGAGGGACAGTAACCTATGGCTACACCTTC. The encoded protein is CASSRWGGTVTYGYTF. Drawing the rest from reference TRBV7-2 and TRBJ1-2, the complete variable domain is GAGVSQSPSNKVTEKGKDVELRCDPISGHTALYWYRQSLGQGLEFLIYFQGNSAPDKSGLPSDRFSAERTGGSVSTLTIQRTQQEDSAVYLCASSRWGGTVTYGYTFGSGTRLTVV.

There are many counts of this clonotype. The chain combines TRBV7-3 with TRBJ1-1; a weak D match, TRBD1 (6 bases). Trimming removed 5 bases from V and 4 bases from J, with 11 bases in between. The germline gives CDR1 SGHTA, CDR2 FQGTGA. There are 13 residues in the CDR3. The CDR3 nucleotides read TGTGCCAGCAGCGGCGGGGGCCCCACTGAAGCTTTCTTT. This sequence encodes CASSGGGPTEAFF.

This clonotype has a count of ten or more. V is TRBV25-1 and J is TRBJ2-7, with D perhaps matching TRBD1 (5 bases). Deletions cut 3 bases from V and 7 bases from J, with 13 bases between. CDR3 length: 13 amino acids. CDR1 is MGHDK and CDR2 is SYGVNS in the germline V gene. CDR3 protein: CASSDSGQGEQYF. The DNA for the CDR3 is TGTGCCAGCAGTGATTCAGGGCAAGGGGAGCAGTACTTC.

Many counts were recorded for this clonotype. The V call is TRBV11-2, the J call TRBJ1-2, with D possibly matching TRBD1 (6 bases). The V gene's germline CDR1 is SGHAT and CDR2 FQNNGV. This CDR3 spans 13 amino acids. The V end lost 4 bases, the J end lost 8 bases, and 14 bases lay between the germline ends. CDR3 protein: CASSSTGPFGYTF. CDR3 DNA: TGTGCCAGCAGCTCGACAGGACCCTTCGGCTACACCTTC.